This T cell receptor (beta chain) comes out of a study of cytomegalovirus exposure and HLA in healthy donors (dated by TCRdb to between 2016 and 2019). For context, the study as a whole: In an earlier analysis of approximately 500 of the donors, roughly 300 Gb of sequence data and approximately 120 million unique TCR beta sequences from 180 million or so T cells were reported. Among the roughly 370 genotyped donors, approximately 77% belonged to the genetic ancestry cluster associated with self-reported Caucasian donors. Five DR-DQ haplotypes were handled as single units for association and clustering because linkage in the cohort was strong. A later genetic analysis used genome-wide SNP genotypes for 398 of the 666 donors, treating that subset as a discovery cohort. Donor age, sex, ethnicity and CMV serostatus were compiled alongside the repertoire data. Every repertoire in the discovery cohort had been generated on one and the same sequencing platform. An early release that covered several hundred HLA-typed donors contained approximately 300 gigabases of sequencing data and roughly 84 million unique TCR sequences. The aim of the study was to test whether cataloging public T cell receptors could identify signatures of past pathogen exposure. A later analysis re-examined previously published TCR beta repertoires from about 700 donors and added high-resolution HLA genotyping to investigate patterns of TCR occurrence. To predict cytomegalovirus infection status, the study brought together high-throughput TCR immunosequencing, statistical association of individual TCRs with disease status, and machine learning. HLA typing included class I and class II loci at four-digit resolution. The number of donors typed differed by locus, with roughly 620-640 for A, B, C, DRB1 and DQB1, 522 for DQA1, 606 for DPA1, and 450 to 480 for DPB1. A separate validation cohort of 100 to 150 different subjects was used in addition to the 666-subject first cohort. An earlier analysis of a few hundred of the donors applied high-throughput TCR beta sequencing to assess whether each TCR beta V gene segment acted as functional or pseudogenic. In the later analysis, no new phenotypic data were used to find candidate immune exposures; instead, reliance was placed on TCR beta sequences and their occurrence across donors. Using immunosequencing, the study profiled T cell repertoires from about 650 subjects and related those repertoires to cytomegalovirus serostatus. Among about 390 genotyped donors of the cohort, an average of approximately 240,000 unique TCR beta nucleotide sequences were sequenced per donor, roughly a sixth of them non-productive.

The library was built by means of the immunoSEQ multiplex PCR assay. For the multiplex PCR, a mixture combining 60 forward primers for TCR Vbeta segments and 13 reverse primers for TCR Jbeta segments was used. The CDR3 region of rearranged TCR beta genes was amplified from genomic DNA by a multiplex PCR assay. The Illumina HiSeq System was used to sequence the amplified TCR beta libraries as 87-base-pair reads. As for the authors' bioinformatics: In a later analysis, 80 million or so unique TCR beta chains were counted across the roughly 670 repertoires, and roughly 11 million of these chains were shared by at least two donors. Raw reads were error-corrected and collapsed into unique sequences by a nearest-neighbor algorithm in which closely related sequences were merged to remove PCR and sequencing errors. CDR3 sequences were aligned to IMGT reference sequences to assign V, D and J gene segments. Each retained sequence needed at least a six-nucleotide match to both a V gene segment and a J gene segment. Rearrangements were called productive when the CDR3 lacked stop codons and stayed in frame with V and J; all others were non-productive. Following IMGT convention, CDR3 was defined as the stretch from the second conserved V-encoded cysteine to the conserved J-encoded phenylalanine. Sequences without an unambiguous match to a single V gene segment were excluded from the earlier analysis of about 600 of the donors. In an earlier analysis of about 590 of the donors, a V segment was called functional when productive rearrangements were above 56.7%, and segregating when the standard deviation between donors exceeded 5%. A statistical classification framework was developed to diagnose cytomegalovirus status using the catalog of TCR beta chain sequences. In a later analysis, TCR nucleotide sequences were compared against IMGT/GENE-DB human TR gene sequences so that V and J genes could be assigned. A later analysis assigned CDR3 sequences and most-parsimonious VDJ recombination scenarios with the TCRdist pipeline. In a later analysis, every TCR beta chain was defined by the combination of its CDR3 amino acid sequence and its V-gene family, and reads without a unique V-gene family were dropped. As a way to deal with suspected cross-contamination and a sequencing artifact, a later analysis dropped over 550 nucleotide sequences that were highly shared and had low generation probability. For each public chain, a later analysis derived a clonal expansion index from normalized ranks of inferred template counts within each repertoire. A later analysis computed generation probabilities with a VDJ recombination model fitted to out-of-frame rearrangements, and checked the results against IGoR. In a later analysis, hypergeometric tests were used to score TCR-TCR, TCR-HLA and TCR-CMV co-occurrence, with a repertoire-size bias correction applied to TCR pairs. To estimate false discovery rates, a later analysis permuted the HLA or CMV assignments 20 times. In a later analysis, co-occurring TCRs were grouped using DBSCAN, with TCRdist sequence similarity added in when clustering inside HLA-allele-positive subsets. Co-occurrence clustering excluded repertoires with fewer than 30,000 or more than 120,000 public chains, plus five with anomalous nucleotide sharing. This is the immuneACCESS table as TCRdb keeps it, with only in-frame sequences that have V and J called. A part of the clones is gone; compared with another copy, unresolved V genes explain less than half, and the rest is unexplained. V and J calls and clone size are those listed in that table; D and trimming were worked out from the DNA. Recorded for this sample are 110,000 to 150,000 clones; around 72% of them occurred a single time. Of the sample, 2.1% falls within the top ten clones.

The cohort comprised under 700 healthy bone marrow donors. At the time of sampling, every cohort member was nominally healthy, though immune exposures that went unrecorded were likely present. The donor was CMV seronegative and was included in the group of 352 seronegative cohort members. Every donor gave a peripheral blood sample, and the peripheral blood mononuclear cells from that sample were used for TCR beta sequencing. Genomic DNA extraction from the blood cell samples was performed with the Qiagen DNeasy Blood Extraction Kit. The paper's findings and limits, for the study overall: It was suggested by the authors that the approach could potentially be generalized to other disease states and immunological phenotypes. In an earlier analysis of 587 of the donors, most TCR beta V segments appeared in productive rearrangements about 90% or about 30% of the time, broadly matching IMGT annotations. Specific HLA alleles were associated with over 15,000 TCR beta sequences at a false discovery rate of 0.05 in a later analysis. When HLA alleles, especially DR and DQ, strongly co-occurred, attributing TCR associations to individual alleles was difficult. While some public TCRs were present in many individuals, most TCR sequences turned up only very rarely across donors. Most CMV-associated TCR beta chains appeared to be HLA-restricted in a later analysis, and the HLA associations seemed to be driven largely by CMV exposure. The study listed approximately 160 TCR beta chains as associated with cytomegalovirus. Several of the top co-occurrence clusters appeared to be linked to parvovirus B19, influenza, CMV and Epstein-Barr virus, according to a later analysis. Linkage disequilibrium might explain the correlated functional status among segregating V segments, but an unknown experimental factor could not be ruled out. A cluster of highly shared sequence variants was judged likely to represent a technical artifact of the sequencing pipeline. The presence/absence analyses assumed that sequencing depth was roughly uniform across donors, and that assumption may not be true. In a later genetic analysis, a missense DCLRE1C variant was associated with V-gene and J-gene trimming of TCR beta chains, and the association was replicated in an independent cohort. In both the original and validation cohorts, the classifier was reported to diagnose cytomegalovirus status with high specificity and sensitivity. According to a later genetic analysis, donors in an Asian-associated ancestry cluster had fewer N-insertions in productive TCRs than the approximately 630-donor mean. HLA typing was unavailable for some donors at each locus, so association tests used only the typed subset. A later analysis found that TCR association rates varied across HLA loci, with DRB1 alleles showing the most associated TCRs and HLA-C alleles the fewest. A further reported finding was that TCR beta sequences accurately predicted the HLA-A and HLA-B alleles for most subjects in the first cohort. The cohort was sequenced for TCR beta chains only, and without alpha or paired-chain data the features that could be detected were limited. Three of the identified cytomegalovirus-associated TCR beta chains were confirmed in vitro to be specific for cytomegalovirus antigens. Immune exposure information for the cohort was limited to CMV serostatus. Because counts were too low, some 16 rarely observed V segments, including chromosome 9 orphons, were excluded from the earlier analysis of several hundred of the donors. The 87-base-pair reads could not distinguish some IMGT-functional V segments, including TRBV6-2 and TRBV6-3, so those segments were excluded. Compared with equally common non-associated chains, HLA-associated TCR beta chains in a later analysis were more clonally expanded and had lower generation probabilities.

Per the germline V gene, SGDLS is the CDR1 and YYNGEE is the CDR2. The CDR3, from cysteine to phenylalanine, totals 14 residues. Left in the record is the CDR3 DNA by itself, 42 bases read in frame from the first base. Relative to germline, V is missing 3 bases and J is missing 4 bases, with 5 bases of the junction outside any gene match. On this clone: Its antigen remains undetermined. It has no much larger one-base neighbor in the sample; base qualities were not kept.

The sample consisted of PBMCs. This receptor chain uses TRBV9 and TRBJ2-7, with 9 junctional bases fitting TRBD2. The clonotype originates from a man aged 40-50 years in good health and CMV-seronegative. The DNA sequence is TGTGCCAGCAGCGGTAGCGGGAGAGGGTACGAGCAGTACTTC. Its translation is CASSGSGRGYEQYF.